This TCR beta chain derives from a study of tumor-infiltrating lymphocytes in primary liver carcinoma. Note on this clonotype: Mismatch with germline at one junction end may stem from a read error.

This CDR3 has 18 amino acids. Per the germline V gene, CDR1 is SGHAT and CDR2 is FQNNGV. Extraction also yielded germline DNA, while blood RNA was obtained from unsorted whole blood. The researchers produced TCR beta cDNA from 400 to 650 ng total RNA with a constant-region primer. Employing slightly modified ARM-PCR, three nested multiplex PCR rounds were run, and these gave rise to the TCR beta libraries. In the first two PCR rounds, TRBV1-TRBV30 forward primers were paired with a C-beta reverse primer, and each round lasted about 9 cycles. TCRdb reanalysed the multiplex PCR reads using MiXCR and keeps one entry per CDR3 protein. The repertoire has 200,000 or so distinct CDR3 sequences, around three fifths of them found once; the top ten carry roughly 7%.

Sequencing was carried out using peripheral blood. The chain is built from TRBV11-2 and TRBJ2-6; 9 nucleotides line up with TRBD1. This clonotype was obtained from an older woman with primary liver carcinoma and hepatitis B virus infection. The CDR3 coding sequence is TGTGCCAGCAGCTTAGTGGGACAGGGTAACTCTGGGGCCAATGTCCTGACTTTC. It is translated as CASSLVGQGNSGANVLTF.